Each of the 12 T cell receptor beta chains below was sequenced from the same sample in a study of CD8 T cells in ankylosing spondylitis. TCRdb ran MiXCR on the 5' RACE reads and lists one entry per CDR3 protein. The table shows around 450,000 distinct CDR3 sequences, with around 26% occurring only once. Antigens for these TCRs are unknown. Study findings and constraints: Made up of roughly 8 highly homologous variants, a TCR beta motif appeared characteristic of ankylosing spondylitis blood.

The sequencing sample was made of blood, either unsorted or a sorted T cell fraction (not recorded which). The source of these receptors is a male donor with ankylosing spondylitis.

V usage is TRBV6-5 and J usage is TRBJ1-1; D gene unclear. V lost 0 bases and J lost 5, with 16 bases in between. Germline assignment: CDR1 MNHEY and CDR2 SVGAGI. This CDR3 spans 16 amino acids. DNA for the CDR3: TGTGCCAGCAGTTACTCTAGGACCCGCGGGTTTACTGAAGCTTTCTTT. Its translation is CASSYSRTRGFTEAFF.

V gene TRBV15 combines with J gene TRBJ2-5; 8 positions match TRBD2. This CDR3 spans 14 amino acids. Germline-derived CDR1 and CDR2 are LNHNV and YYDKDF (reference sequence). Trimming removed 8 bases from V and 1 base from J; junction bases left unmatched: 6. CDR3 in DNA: TGTGCCACCCGCGAGGGGACTAGCCAAGAGACCCAGTACTTC. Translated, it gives CATREGTSQETQYF.

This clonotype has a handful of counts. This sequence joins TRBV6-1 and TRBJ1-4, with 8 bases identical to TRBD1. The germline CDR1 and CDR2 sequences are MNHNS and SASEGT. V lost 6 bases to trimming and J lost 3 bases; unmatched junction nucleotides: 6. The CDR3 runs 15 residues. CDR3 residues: CASRPRGPANEKLFF. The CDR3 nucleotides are TGTGCCAGCAGACCCAGGGGGCCGGCTAATGAAAAACTGTTTTTT.

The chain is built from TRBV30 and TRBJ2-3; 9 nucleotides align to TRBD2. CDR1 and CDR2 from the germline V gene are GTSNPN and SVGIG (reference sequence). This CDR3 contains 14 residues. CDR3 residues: CALRLAGFTDTQYF. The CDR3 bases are TGTGCTTTGAGGCTAGCGGGGTTCACAGATACGCAGTATTTT. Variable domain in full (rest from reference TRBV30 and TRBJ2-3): SQTIHQWPATLVQPVGSPLSLECTVEGTSNPNLYWYRQAAGRGLQLLFYSVGIGQISSEVPQNLSASRPQDRQFILSSKKLLLSDSGFYLCALRLAGFTDTQYFGPGTRLTVL.

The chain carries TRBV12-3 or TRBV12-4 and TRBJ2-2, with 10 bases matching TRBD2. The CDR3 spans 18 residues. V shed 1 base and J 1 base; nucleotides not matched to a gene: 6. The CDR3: CASSLETRTSGNTGELFF. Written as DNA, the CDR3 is TGTGCCAGCAGTTTAGAGACAAGGACTAGCGGGAACACCGGGGAGCTGTTTTTT.

This CDR3 reads CASSRQRNTEAFF. The CDR3 DNA reads as TGTGCCAGCAGCCGGCAGAGAAACACTGAAGCTTTCTTT. V and J are TRBV7-8 and TRBJ1-1; D remains unclear. CDR1 is SGHVS and CDR2 is FQNEAQ in the germline V gene. V shed 5 bases and J shed 2 bases, with 9 bases lying between them. The CDR3 totals 13 residues.

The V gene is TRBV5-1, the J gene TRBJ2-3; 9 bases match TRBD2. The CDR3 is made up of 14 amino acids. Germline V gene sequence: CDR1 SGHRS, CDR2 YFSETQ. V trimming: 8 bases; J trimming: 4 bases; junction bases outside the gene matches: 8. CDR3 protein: CASSGSGDADTQYF. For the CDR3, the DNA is TGCGCCAGTAGCGGGAGCGGGGACGCAGATACGCAGTATTTT.

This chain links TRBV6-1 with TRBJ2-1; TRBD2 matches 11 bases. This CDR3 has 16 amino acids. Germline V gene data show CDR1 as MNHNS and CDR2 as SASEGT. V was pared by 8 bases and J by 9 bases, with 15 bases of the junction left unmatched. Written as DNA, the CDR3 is TGTGCCAGCGGGCAGGGTGTGCTAGCGGGAGGAGGTGAGCAGTTCTTC. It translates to CASGQGVLAGGGEQFF.

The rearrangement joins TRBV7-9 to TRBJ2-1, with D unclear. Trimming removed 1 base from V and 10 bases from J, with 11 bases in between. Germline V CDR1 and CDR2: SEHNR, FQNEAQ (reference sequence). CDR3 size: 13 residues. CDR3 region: CASSLGYLGEQFF. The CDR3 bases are TGTGCCAGCAGCTTAGGCTACCTCGGAGAGCAGTTCTTC.

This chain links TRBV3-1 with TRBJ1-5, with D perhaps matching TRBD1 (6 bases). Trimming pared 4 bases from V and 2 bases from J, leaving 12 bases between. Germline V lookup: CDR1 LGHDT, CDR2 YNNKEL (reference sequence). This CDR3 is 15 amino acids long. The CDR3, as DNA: TGTGCCAGCAGCCCTGGCAGGGGTGGCAATCAGCCCCAGCATTTT. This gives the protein CASSPGRGGNQPQHF. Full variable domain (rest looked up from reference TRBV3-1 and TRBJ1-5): DTAVSQTPKYLVTQMGNDKSIKCEQNLGHDTMYWYKQDSKKFLKIMFSYNNKELIINETVPNRFSPKSPDKAHLNLHINSLELGDSAVYFCASSPGRGGNQPQHFGDGTRLSIL.

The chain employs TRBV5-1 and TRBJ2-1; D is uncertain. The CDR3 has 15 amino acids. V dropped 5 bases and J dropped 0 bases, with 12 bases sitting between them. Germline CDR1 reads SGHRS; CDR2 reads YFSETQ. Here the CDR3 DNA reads TGCGCCAGCAGGGCCTTAGCTAACTCCTACAATGAGCAGTTCTTC. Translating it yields CASRALANSYNEQFF.

The CDR3 bases are TGTGCCAGCAGCCCGGCGGGTCAGCTCACAGATACGCAGTATTTT. Translation gives CASSPAGQLTDTQYF. The chain recombines TRBV11-2 with TRBJ2-3; TRBD2 might be the D (5 bases). V lost 5 bases and J 2 bases, leaving 14 bases between the germline ends. The CDR3 length is 15 residues. Germline lookup yields CDR1 SGHAT and CDR2 FQNNGV.